The T cell receptor beta chain described here comes from a study of blood T cell repertoires in COVID-19. Study-level background: Samples of COVID-19 (acute and convalescent) were obtained from the United States, Italy and Spain.

Self-reported history from a screening survey and questionnaire set each donor's cohort. V shed 3 bases, J shed 5 bases, and the junction held 8 bases outside the gene matches. Germline CDR1 is LNHNV and CDR2 is YYDKDF (reference sequence). CDR3 size: 15 residues. The data were produced by immunoSEQ multiplex PCR, yet TCRdb's version contains in-frame clones alone and is incomplete. In the table there are approximately 240,000 clones, 87% of which are singletons. This chain joins TRBV15 and TRBJ2-7; 9 bases align to TRBD1. Sequencing used PBMCs or T cells enriched from blood (not recorded which). The source is a woman in her 30s with acute COVID-19. In DNA, the CDR3 is TGTGCCACCAGCAGGCCGGGACAGGGTCTCGACGAGCAGTACTTC. Translation: CATSRPGQGLDEQYF.